This T cell receptor (beta chain) is from a study of vaccination and CD4 T cells after COVID-19. As for the study in general: Post-diagnosis, post-COVID samples were collected after a median approximately 100 days, ranging 35 to 161.

From germline, CDR1 is MDHEN and CDR2 SYDVKM. The germline V and J ends were trimmed by 10 bases and 5 bases, with 7 bases remaining between them. This CDR3 comprises 10 residues. Sequencing of the DNA from cultured CD4+ T cells was carried out with the Oncomine TCR Beta short-read assay. TCRdb called the PCR reads again in MiXCR, with one record for every CDR3 protein. The data contain some 15,000 distinct CDR3 sequences, about 33% of them seen just once; the ten biggest clones take up 10%. Treatment: approximately 9-day PBMC culture with coronavirus spike peptide pools or control peptides (ViraFEST assay). There are a few counts of this clonotype. Antigen unknown.

The TCR comes from a human donor who had recovered from COVID-19. The sequenced sample was CD4+ T cells from blood, cultured in vitro, obtained after SARS-CoV-2 vaccination. The J gene is TRBJ2-3, the V gene TRBV28; D not certain. CDR3 protein: CATTGDTQYF. CDR3 sequence (DNA): TGTGCCACGACTGGAGATACGCAGTATTTT.